A selection of T cell receptor beta chains follows, all from one sample in a study of pediatric ulcerative colitis. Here immunoSEQ multiplex PCR was the method, and the copy in TCRdb shows in-frame clones only, minus some. Of under 70,000 clones in the sample, around 86% were seen once. The sample consisted of blood. These receptors were obtained from a boy aged 5 to 17 who was a control in a study of pediatric ulcerative colitis. Each CDR3 is given with its conserved first and last residue. The D gene is left open where the match is weak.

>TRBJ2-1|TRBV5-1|-
CASSFPNYNEQFF
>TRBJ1-1|TRBV27|-
CASSLSPGDTEAFF
>TRBJ1-5|TRBV6-1|TRBD1
CASLPGQRNQPQHF
>TRBJ1-1|TRBV4-1|TRBD1
CASSDPGTGKNTEAFF
>TRBJ2-7|TRBV5-1|-
CASSGPTGTYEQYF
>TRBJ1-2|TRBV5-6|-
CASSYGTPNNYGYTF
>TRBJ1-2|TRBV7-2|TRBD1
CASSATGGGYGYTF
>TRBJ2-3|TRBV10-3|TRBD2
CAISDTSGESDTQYF
>TRBJ2-6|TRBV6-4|-
CASSDSATGANVLTF
>TRBJ2-1|TRBV7-3|TRBD2
CASSPEGGAGADNEQFF